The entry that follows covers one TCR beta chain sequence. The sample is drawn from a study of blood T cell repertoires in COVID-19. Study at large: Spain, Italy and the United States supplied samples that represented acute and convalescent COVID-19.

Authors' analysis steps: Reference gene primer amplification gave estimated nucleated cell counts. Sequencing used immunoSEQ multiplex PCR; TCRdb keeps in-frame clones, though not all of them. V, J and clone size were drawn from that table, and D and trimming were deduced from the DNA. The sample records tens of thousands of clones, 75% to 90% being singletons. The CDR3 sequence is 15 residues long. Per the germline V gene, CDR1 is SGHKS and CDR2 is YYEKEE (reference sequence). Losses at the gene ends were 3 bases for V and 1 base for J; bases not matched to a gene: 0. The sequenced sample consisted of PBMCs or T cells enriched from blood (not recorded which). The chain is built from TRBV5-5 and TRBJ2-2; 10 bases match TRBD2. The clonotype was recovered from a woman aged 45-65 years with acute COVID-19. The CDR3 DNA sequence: TGTGCCAGCAGCTCTAGCGGGAGGAACACCGGGGAGCTGTTTTTT. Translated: CASSSSGRNTGELFF.